Shown below are 14 T cell receptor beta chains from a single sample sequenced in a study of PD-1 blockade in classical Hodgkin lymphoma. After autologous stem cell transplantation all patients relapsed, and prior brentuximab vedotin exposure differed between cohorts. Sequencing used immunoSEQ multiplex PCR; TCRdb keeps in-frame clones, though not all of them. The table lists 19,000 or so clones, 70% to 80% of them singletons. Specimen: peripheral blood mononuclear cells (PBMCs), collected at baseline. The receptor set was obtained from a human donor with classical Hodgkin lymphoma.

This rearrangement joins TRBV7-2 to TRBJ2-1; 7 bases match TRBD1. The CDR3 loop spans 14 amino acids. Germline CDR1 is SGHTA and CDR2 is FQGNSA. V gave up 5 bases and J gave up 9 bases; unmatched junction bases: 10. This CDR3 is CASSEGALSFEQFF. Here the CDR3 DNA reads TGTGCCAGCAGCGAGGGGGCGCTTTCCTTTGAGCAGTTCTTC.

The chain employs TRBV19 and TRBJ1-5, with 7 bases that match TRBD1. With 3 bases clipped from V and 5 bases from J, the junction kept 4 bases outside the gene matches. Per the germline V gene, CDR1 is LNHDA and CDR2 is SQIVND (reference sequence). This CDR3 has 14 residues. CDR3 residues: CASSIGQVDQPQHF. The CDR3 DNA follows: TGTGCCAGTAGTATCGGACAGGTAGATCAGCCCCAGCATTTT. Filled out from reference TRBV19 and TRBJ1-5, the complete variable domain reads DGGITQSPKYLFRKEGQNVTLSCEQNLNHDAMYWYRQDPGQGLRLIYYSQIVNDFQKGDIAEGYSVSREKKESFPLTVTSAQKNPTAFYLCASSIGQVDQPQHFGDGTRLSIL.

Only a few counts were recorded for this clone. The chain couples TRBV30 to TRBJ1-5; 8 bases match TRBD1. Unmatched junction bases numbered 9, after V lost 5 bases and J lost 9 bases. The germline V gene encodes CDR1 GTSNPN and CDR2 SVGIG (reference sequence). The CDR3 length is 13 residues. The CDR3 DNA follows: TGTGCCTGGGGGGCCGGACAGGGAGGGCCCCAGCATTTT. Protein product: CAWGAGQGGPQHF.

This clone has only one observation. This chain links TRBV29-1 with TRBJ2-2; D is possibly TRBD1 (5 bases). Germline CDR1 is SQVTM and CDR2 is ANQGSEA. This CDR3 has 13 residues. V gave up 4 bases and J gave up 5 bases, with 11 bases separating them. CDR3 sequence: CSVVLDRTGELFF. The CDR3 DNA sequence: TGCAGCGTTGTGTTAGACAGAACCGGGGAGCTGTTTTTT.

The CDR3 DNA reads as TGTGCCAGCAGCTTGAGTACAGGGGGCTTGAACACCGGGGAGCTGTTTTTT. It translates to CASSLSTGGLNTGELFF. The chain joins TRBV5-8 to TRBJ2-2, with TRBD1 matching 9 bases. The CDR3 sequence is 17 residues long. Trimming removed 1 base from V and 1 base from J; junction bases left unmatched: 5. Germline lookup yields CDR1 SGHTS and CDR2 YDEGEE.

The chain couples TRBV30 to TRBJ1-1, with D hard to call. V lost 4 bases and J 1 base, leaving 10 bases between the germline ends. CDR3 length equals 13 residues. Germline CDR1 GTSNPN, CDR2 SVGIG (reference sequence). In DNA, the CDR3 is TGTGCCTGGAATAGGGTCCCGAACACTGAAGCTTTCTTT. This sequence encodes CAWNRVPNTEAFF.

V and J are TRBV13 and TRBJ2-4, with D perhaps matching TRBD1 (6 bases). Germline CDR1 PRHDT, CDR2 FYEKMQ (reference sequence). The CDR3 has 16 residues. The ends were cut back, 5 bases at V and 1 base at J, with 15 bases in the middle. The CDR3 bases are TGTGCCAGCAGCGCGGAGCAGGGGACCGCCAAAAACATTCAGTACTTC. Amino acids: CASSAEQGTAKNIQYF. The full variable domain, completed using reference TRBV13 and TRBJ2-4, is AAGVIQSPRHLIKEKRETATLKCYPIPRHDTVYWYQQGPGQDPQFLISFYEKMQSDKGSIPDRFSAQQFSDYHSELNMSSLELGDSALYFCASSAEQGTAKNIQYFGAGTRLSVL.

The chain recombines TRBV5-5 with TRBJ2-7, with D possibly being TRBD2 (5 bases). From germline, CDR1 is SGHKS and CDR2 YYEKEE (reference sequence). The germline V and J ends were trimmed by 0 bases and 4 bases, with 5 bases remaining between them. The CDR3 has 12 amino acids. The CDR3 DNA is TGTGCCAGCAGCTTGGGGACTTACGAGCAGTACTTC. Translated, it gives CASSLGTYEQYF.

The rearrangement uses TRBV7-9 and TRBJ2-1, with 13 bases identical to TRBD2. Germline V gene data show CDR1 as SEHNR and CDR2 as FQNEAQ (reference sequence). The CDR3 has 13 amino acids. V was clipped by 0 bases and J by 14 bases; unmatched bases: 1. The chain's CDR3 is CASSLAGLAGKFF. CDR3 nucleotides: TGTGCCAGCAGCTTAGCGGGACTAGCGGGAAAGTTCTTC.

The chain is built from TRBV28 and TRBJ2-2, with a tentative D call TRBD2 (6 bases). The CDR3 loop spans 18 amino acids. Germline V gives CDR1 MDHEN, CDR2 SYDVKM. V lost 4 bases, J lost 3 bases, and 21 bases lay in between. The CDR3 reads CASSYGVGEVLDTGELFF. The DNA of the CDR3 is TGTGCCAGCAGTTACGGGGTCGGGGAGGTCCTGGACACCGGGGAGCTGTTTTTT.

This chain uses TRBV4-2 with TRBJ2-1; no firm D call. The germline V and J ends were trimmed by 0 bases and 3 bases, with 21 bases remaining between them. CDR1 is LGHNA and CDR2 is YNFKEQ in the germline V gene. The CDR3 consists of 19 residues. This CDR3 is CASSQDPGWDRAIYNEQFF. For the CDR3, the DNA is TGTGCCAGCAGCCAAGATCCGGGCTGGGATAGGGCAATCTACAATGAGCAGTTCTTC.

V gene TRBV29-1 combines with J gene TRBJ2-2; D possibly corresponds to TRBD2 (5 bases). CDR3 length: 12 amino acids. Germline assignment: CDR1 SQVTM and CDR2 ANQGSEA. Trimming took off 7 bases at V and 6 bases at J, with 12 bases between the two ends. The CDR3 region has the DNA TGCAGCGCCCGGCCCGGGGCCGGGGAGCTGTTTTTT. Translated, it gives CSARPGAGELFF.

The V and J genes are TRBV5-6 and TRBJ1-2; the D gene is possibly TRBD1 (5 bases). V lost 4 bases and J 4 bases, leaving 20 bases between the germline ends. The CDR3 length is 16 residues. Per germline, CDR1 SGHDT and CDR2 YYEEEE. The CDR3 loop reads CASSLHSGFMLYGYTF. CDR3 DNA: TGTGCCAGCAGCCTGCATTCAGGGTTTATGCTCTATGGCTACACCTTC.

This clone was seen a handful of times. The rearrangement links TRBV18 to TRBJ1-2; D not certain. The V gene lost 3 bases and the J gene lost 10 bases, with 12 bases spanning the gap. Germline V gene lookup returns CDR1 KGHSH and CDR2 LQKENI. This CDR3 contains 12 residues. The CDR3, as DNA: TGTGCCAGCTCACCGGCCGGGATCCACTACACCTTC. Amino acids: CASSPAGIHYTF. Full variable domain (missing parts from reference TRBV18 and TRBJ1-2): NAGVMQNPRHLVRRRGQEARLRCSPMKGHSHVYWYRQLPEEGLKFMVYLQKENIIDESGMPKERFSAEFPKEGPSILRIQQVVRGDSAAYFCASSPAGIHYTFGSGTRLTVV.